This TCR beta chain stems from a study of human T cells and chemical hapten exposure. This CDR3 is built from 14 residues. The J segment lost 7 bases and the V segment lost 0 bases, leaving 5 bases of the junction unmatched. The germline gives CDR1 MNHEY, CDR2 SVGAGI. TCRdb reprocessed the RACE reads via MiXCR and lists one record per CDR3 protein. The sample holds 300,000 to 450,000 distinct CDR3 sequences, 4.8% seen once. The time point is: patch test 1, 2 weeks after DPC sensitization. Documented treatment: therapeutic diphenylcyclopropenone sensitization with weekly scalp DPC. Drawing of blood took place ahead of applying each patch test.

V gene TRBV6-5 combines with J gene TRBJ1-1; 7 positions agree with TRBD1. This receptor was obtained from a woman between 50 and 59 years old with alopecia areata. Some clones in this sample may be carry-over from other donors' samples. The sequenced sample was whole blood, obtained in connection with sensitization to the hapten diphenylcyclopropenone (DPC). CDR3 amino acids: CASSYSRGKVEAFF. CDR3 nucleotides: TGTGCCAGCAGTTACTCCAGGGGGAAGGTTGAAGCTTTCTTT.